The rows below give T cell receptor beta chains drawn from one sample of a study of identical twins. Each CDR3 protein gets one entry after TCRdb re-called the 5' RACE reads with MiXCR. Here the sample spans around 1.7 million distinct CDR3 sequences, around a third being singletons. The material sequenced was cord blood. The receptors derive from a newborn girl in good health. Each CDR3 is given with its conserved first and last residue. A D gene is named only where the DNA matches it firmly. A row's size may be missing; if present it is once, few, many or a size class.

clone_size j_call d_call v_call cdr3_nt cdr3_aa
- TRBJ1-2 - TRBV11-2 TGTGCCAGCAGCTCCTGGGAGGATCGGAACTATGGCTACACCTTC CASSSWEDRNYGYTF
few TRBJ2-5 TRBD2 TRBV3-1 TGTGCCAGCAGCCAAGATCCGACTAGCGGAAGGCGAGAGACCCAGTACTTC CASSQDPTSGRRETQYF
- TRBJ2-2 - TRBV7-6 TGTGCCAGCAGCTCCAGCCTAGGACCCACCGGGGAGCTGTTTTTT CASSSSLGPTGELFF
- TRBJ2-2 - TRBV20-1 TGCGGTGCTAGCTTATCTAGCCCGAACACCGGGGAGCTGTTTTTT CGASLSSPNTGELFF
- TRBJ2-7 - TRBV20-1 TGCAGTGCTAGCTCACCGGGACACACCTACGAGCAGTACTTC CSASSPGHTYEQYF
- TRBJ2-2 - TRBV24-1 TGTGCCACCAGTGATTCATACACCCTTTCTAACACCGGGGAGCTGTTTTTT CATSDSYTLSNTGELFF
- TRBJ1-5 - TRBV5-1 TGCGCCAGCAGCCCGGGGGGTGATTATCAGCCCCAGCATTTT CASSPGGDYQPQHF
- TRBJ1-5 TRBD1 TRBV18 TGTGCCAGCTCACCATTCGGGACAGGGGCCAATCAGCCCCAGCATTTT CASSPFGTGANQPQHF
few TRBJ2-5 - TRBV4-2 TGTGCCAGCAGCCAAGGGACGGGGTTACAAGAGACCCAGTACTTC CASSQGTGLQETQYF
- TRBJ2-3 - TRBV9 TGTGCCAGCAGCGTTGCGATTTACACAGATACGCAGTATTTT CASSVAIYTDTQYF
- TRBJ2-1 TRBD2 TRBV5-6 TGTGCCAGCCTACGACTAGCGGGGGAGATCAGTGAGCAGTTCTTC CASLRLAGEISEQFF
- TRBJ2-7 - TRBV7-9 TGTGCCAGCAGGGGACTACAGGGCTACGAGCAGTACTTC CASRGLQGYEQYF
few TRBJ2-1 TRBD2 TRBV20-1 TGCAGTGCTAGTAGCGGGGCCTGGCTCCATGAGCAGTTCTTC CSASSGAWLHEQFF
- TRBJ2-1 TRBD2 TRBV20-1 TGCAGTGCTAGACTCCCACCTGGACTAGCGGGGGGGCAGGAGCAGTTCTTC CSARLPPGLAGGQEQFF
- TRBJ2-1 - TRBV14 TGTGCCAGCAGCCAACGGGCTAGCCACAATGAGCAGTTCTTC CASSQRASHNEQFF
- TRBJ2-1 - TRBV2 TGTGCCAGCACCCGAGACATAGCTTCCTACAATGAGCAGTTCTTC CASTRDIASYNEQFF
- TRBJ2-1 - TRBV11-3 TGTGCCAGCAGCTTAAGTAAGGGATTGGGTGAGCAGTTCTTC CASSLSKGLGEQFF
- TRBJ2-7 TRBD2 TRBV12-3/TRBV12-4 TGTGCCAGCAGTTTCATATTCCTAGCGGGGGGGACCTCCTCCTACAATGAGCAGTACTTC CASSFIFLAGGTSSYNEQYF
few TRBJ2-1 TRBD2 TRBV3-1 TGTGCCAGCAGCCAAAACCCCGCGGGAGGTCACTACAATGAGCAGTTCTTC CASSQNPAGGHYNEQFF
- TRBJ2-2 - TRBV28 TGTGCCAGCAGTTTATACCGGGACGCACTCGGGGAGCTGTTTTTT CASSLYRDALGELFF
many TRBJ1-2 - TRBV3-1 TGTGCCAGCAGCCGAGGCGGGGACTATGGCTACACCTTC CASSRGGDYGYTF
few TRBJ2-1 TRBD1 TRBV24-1 TGTGCCACCAGTGTCGGGGACAGGGGGTACAATGAGCAGTTCTTC CATSVGDRGYNEQFF
- TRBJ2-1 TRBD2 TRBV20-1 TGCAGTGCTAGAGGCCACAGGGCAACTAGCGGGAGCTCCTACAATGAGCAGTTCTTC CSARGHRATSGSSYNEQFF
- TRBJ2-3 TRBD2 TRBV29-1 TGCAGCGTTGGGGGACTAGCGGGAGTGACCAAAGTTCCAGATACGCAGTATTTT CSVGGLAGVTKVPDTQYF
few TRBJ2-7 - TRBV29-1 TGCAGCGCCAAGGGGGGGATTGCGGGAGTCTTCAACGAGCAGTACTTC CSAKGGIAGVFNEQYF
- TRBJ2-5 TRBD2 TRBV20-1 TGCAGTGCTAGAAGAATCCGTAGCGGGGGAGGGAAGACCCAGTACTTC CSARRIRSGGGKTQYF
- TRBJ2-3 TRBD2 TRBV28 TGTGCCAGCAGTCCGCCCTGGGATTTAGCGGGTGCTGTTGGTGGTCCGCAGTATTTT CASSPPWDLAGAVGGPQYF
- TRBJ1-1 TRBD1 TRBV7-9 TGTGCCTGGATGACAGGGACCGAAGCTTTCTTT CAWMTGTEAFF
few TRBJ2-3 - TRBV6-6 TGTGCCAGCAGCCACCGGGACGGCCGCACAGATACGCAGTATTTT CASSHRDGRTDTQYF
- TRBJ2-7 - TRBV27 TGTGCCAGCGGAAAACGGGTGGGGGACGAGCAGTACTTC CASGKRVGDEQYF
few TRBJ2-3 - TRBV29-1 TGCAGCGTAAGCGGAGATACGCAGTATTTT CSVSGDTQYF
few TRBJ1-5 - TRBV6-5 TGTGCCAGCAGTTGGGAAGGACAGCTTAGCAATCAGCCCCAGCATTTT CASSWEGQLSNQPQHF
- TRBJ2-7 - TRBV18 TGTGCCAGCTCCACCGAGGGCTACGAGCAGTACTTC CASSTEGYEQYF
- TRBJ2-7 - TRBV6-5 TGTGCCAGCAGTACGGACGGGTTATACGAGCAGTACTTC CASSTDGLYEQYF
- TRBJ2-3 - TRBV29-1 TGCAGCGTAGTACGGCAGTTATCTAGCACAGATACGCGGTATTTT CSVVRQLSSTDTRYF
few TRBJ1-5 - TRBV11-2 TGTGCCAGCAGCTTAGTTCGGCGACAGCCCCAGCATTTT CASSLVRRQPQHF
- TRBJ1-4 TRBD1 TRBV25-1 TGTGCCGGCAGCCGAGGGGGACAGGGGCTTGTTGAAAAACTGTTTTTT CAGSRGGQGLVEKLFF
many TRBJ2-1 - TRBV29-1 TGCAGCGTTGGTACAGGTTCTAGCTCCTACAATGAGCAGTTCTTC CSVGTGSSSYNEQFF
few TRBJ1-2 TRBD1 TRBV5-1 TGCGCCAGCAGCCTCCGTAGAGGGGGCGGCTATGGCTACACCTTC CASSLRRGGGYGYTF
- TRBJ1-6 - TRBV7-9 TGTGCCAGCAGCTTACGTCGGAGCTCCTATAATTCACCCCACCACTTT CASSLRRSSYNSPHHF
few TRBJ1-2 TRBD1 TRBV29-1 TGCAGCGTTTACAGGGGTGGCTACACCTTC CSVYRGGYTF
- TRBJ2-7 TRBD1 TRBV6-1 TGTGCCAGCAGTGGCGGACAGGGGGTAACCTACGAGCAGTACTTC CASSGGQGVTYEQYF
few TRBJ1-2 - TRBV20-1 TGCAGTGCTAGACAGCTAGCTAACTATGGCTACACCTTC CSARQLANYGYTF
few TRBJ2-5 TRBD1 TRBV28 TGTGCCAGCAGTTTATCGGGACAGGGAAGAGAGACCCAGTACTTC CASSLSGQGRETQYF
many TRBJ1-2 TRBD1 TRBV27 TGTGCCAGCAGTTTGCCCGGGACAGGCTATGGCTACACCTTC CASSLPGTGYGYTF
- TRBJ1-1 - TRBV5-1 TGCGCCAGCAGCTTCATGACGACAGGCCTGAACACTGAAGCTTTCTTT CASSFMTTGLNTEAFF
many TRBJ1-2 - TRBV28 TGTGCCAGCAGTTTCCGCAGCGCTAACTATGGCTACACCTTC CASSFRSANYGYTF
few TRBJ2-7 - TRBV10-3 TGTGCCATCGCAGGACACCACTACGAGCAGTACTTC CAIAGHHYEQYF
few TRBJ2-1 TRBD1 TRBV27 TGTGCCAGCAGTTTAGGACAGGCAAATGAGCAGTTCTTC CASSLGQANEQFF
few TRBJ2-3 - TRBV12-3/TRBV12-4 TGTGCCAGCAGTTCCGCCCTTCGACCGTCCACAGATACGCAGTATTTT CASSSALRPSTDTQYF
- TRBJ1-1 - TRBV9 TGTGCCAGCAGCGTCGCCATCGGATCCATGAACACTGAAGCTTTCTTT CASSVAIGSMNTEAFF
- TRBJ2-4 - TRBV5-6 TGTGCCAGCAGCTTCATAGGGGAACTAGCCAAAAACATTCAGTACTTC CASSFIGELAKNIQYF
- TRBJ2-7 TRBD1 TRBV4-1 TGCGCCAGCAGACTCAACGGGACAGGGGAATTACGGCGCTCCTACGAGCAGTACTTC CASRLNGTGELRRSYEQYF
many TRBJ2-1 - TRBV28 TGTGCCAGCAGTTTAACGGCAGGCGCCTACAATGAGCAGTTCTTC CASSLTAGAYNEQFF
- TRBJ2-7 - TRBV20-1 TGCAGTGCTGCCGTGGGGGGCTCCTACAATGAGCAGTACTTC CSAAVGGSYNEQYF
- TRBJ1-2 TRBD1 TRBV12-3/TRBV12-4 TGTGCCAGCAGTTTAGCGTTGGGACAGGGGGGGGACTACTATGGCTACACCTTC CASSLALGQGGDYYGYTF
few TRBJ2-1 - TRBV20-1 TGCAGTGCTGGGACACAGGGCCGGGAGCAGTTCTTC CSAGTQGREQFF